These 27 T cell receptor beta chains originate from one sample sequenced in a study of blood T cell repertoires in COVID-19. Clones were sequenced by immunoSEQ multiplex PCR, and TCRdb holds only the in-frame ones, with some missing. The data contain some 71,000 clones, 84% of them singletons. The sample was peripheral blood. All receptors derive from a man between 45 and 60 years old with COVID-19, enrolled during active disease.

CDR3 amino acids: CASTRQGLGTEAFF. The CDR3 DNA is TGTGCCAGCACTAGACAGGGCCTAGGCACTGAAGCTTTCTTT. V usage is TRBV5-4 and J usage is TRBJ1-1; 7 bases align to TRBD1. V lost 6 bases, J lost 4 bases, and 9 bases stayed unmatched. CDR3 length: 14 residues. The V gene's germline CDR1 is SGHNT and CDR2 YYREEE (reference sequence). Supplemented by reference TRBV5-4 and TRBJ1-1, the full variable domain reads ETGVTQSPTHLIKTRGQQVTLRCSSQSGHNTVSWYQQALGQGPQFIFQYYREEENGRGNFPPRFSGLQFPNYSSELNVNALELDDSALYLCASTRQGLGTEAFFGQGTRLTVV.

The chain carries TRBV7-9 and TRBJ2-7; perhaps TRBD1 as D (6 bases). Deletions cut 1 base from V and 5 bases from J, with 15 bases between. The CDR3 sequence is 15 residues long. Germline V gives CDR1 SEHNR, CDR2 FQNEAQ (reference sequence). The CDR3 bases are TGTGCCAGCAGCTTAGGGGCAGGGGAATTACACGAGCAGTACTTC. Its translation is CASSLGAGELHEQYF. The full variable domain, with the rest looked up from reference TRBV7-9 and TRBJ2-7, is DTGVSQNPRHKITKRGQNVTFRCDPISEHNRLYWYRQTLGQGPEFLTYFQNEAQLEKSRLLSDRFSAERPKGSFSTLEIQRTEQGDSAMYLCASSLGAGELHEQYFGPGTRLTVT.

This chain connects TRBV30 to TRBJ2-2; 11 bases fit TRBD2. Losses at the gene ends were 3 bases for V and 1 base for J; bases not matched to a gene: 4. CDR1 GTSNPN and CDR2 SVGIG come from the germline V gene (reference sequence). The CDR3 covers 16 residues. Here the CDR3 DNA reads TGTGCCTGGAGCGCTGGACTAGCGGGGAACACCGGGGAGCTGTTTTTT. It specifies CAWSAGLAGNTGELFF.

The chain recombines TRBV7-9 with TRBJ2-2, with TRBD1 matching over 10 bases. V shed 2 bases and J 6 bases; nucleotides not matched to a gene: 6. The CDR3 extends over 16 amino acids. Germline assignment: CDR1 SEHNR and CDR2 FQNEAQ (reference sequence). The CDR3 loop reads CASSLNSGQGSGELFF. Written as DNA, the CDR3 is TGTGCCAGCAGCTTAAACTCGGGACAGGGGTCCGGGGAGCTGTTTTTT.

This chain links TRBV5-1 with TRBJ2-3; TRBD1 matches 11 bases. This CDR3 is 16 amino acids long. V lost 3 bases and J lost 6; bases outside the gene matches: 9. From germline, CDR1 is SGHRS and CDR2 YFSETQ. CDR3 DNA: TGCGCCAGCAGCTCGGAAGGGACAGGGGGAGTGGATACGCAGTATTTT. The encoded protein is CASSSEGTGGVDTQYF.

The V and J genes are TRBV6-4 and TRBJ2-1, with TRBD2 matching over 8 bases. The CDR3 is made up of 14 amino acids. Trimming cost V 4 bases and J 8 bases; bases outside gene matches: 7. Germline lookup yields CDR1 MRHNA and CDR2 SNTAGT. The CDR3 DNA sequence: TGTGCCAGCAGTGCGGTCGGGGGGGGTTATGAGCAGTTCTTC. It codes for CASSAVGGGYEQFF.

In nucleotides, the CDR3 is TGTGCCAGCAGTGAACTAGCGGGGGGGGACTACAATGAGCAGTTCTTC. It specifies CASSELAGGDYNEQFF. V gene TRBV6-1 combines with J gene TRBJ2-1; 12 nucleotides agree with TRBD2. Per the germline V gene, CDR1 is MNHNS and CDR2 is SASEGT. The CDR3 covers 16 residues. Trimming at V came to 2 bases and at J to 3 bases, leaving 2 bases not matched to a gene.

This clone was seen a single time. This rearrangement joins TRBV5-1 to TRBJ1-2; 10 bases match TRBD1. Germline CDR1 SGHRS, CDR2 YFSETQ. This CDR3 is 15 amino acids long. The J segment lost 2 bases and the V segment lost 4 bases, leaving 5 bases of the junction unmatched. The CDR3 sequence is CASSARQGANYGYTF. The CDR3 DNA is TGCGCCAGCAGCGCCCGACAGGGGGCGAACTATGGCTACACCTTC. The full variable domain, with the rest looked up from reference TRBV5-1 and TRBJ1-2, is KAGVTQTPRYLIKTRGQQVTLSCSPISGHRSVSWYQQTPGQGLQFLFEYFSETQRNKGNFPGRFSGRQFSNSRSEMNVSTLELGDSALYLCASSARQGANYGYTFGSGTRLTVV.

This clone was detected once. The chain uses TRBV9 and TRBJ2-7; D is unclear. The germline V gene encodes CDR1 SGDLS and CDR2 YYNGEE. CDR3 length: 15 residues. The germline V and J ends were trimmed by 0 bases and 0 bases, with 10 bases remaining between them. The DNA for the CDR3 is TGTGCCAGCAGCGTAGCGCCGGGTCCCTCCTACGAGCAGTACTTC. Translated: CASSVAPGPSYEQYF.

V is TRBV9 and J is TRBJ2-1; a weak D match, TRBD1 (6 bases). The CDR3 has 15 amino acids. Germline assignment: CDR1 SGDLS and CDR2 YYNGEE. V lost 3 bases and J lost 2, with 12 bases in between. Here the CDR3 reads CASSATGSPYNEQFF. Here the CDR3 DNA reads TGTGCCAGCAGCGCCACAGGGAGCCCCTACAATGAGCAGTTCTTC. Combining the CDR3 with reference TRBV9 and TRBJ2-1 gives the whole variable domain DSGVTQTPKHLITATGQRVTLRCSPRSGDLSVYWYQQSLDQGLQFLIQYYNGEERAKGNILERFSAQQFPDLHSELNLSSLELGDSALYFCASSATGSPYNEQFFGPGTRLTVL.

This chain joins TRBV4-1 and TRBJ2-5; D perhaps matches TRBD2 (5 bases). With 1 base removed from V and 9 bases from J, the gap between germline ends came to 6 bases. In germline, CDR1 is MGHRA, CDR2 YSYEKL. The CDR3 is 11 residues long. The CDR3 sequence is CASSQAEAQYF. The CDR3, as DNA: TGCGCCAGCAGCCAAGCGGAGGCCCAGTACTTC.

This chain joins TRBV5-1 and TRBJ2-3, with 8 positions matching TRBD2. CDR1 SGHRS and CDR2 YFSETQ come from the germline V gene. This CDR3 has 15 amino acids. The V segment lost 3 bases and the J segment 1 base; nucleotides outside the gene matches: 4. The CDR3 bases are TGCGCCAGCAGCTCGGGAGCGGGGGGCACAGATACGCAGTATTTT. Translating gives CASSSGAGGTDTQYF.

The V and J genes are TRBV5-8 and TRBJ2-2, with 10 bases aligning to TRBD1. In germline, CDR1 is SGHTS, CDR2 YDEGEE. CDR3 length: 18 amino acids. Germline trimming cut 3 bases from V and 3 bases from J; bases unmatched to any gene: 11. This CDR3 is CASSWRQGAYVDTGELFF. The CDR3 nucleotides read TGTGCCAGCAGCTGGCGACAGGGGGCTTATGTGGACACCGGGGAGCTGTTTTTT.

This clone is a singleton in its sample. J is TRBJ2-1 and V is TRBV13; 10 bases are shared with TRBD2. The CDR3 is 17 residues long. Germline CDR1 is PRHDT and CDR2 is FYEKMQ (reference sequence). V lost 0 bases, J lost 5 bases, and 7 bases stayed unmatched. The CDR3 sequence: CASSLGSGGANNNEQFF. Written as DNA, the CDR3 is TGTGCCAGCAGCTTAGGGAGCGGGGGGGCCAATAACAATGAGCAGTTCTTC.

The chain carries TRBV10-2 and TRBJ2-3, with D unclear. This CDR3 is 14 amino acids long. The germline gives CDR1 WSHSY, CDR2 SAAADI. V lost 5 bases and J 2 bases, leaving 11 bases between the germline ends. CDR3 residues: CASSLLRITDTQYF. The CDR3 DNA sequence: TGCGCCAGCAGTCTTTTGCGGATCACAGATACGCAGTATTTT.

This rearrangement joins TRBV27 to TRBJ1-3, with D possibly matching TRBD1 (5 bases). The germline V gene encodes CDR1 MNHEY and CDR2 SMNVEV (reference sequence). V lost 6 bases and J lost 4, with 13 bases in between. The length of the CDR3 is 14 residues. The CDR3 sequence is CASRPGLPGNTIYF. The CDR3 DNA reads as TGTGCCAGCAGACCAGGGTTACCAGGAAACACCATATATTTT.

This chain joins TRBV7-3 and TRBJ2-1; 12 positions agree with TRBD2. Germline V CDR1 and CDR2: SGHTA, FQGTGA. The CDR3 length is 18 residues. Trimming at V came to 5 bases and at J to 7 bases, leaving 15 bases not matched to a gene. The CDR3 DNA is TGTGCCAGCAGCGTCACTAGCGGGGGGCCCCTGGGAAGAAATGAGCAGTTCTTC. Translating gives CASSVTSGGPLGRNEQFF.

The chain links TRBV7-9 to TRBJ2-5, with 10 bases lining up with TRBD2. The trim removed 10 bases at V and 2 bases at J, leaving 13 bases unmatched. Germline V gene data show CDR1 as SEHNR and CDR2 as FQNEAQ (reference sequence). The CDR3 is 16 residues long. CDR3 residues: CATQLGIAGGQETQYF. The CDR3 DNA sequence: TGTGCCACTCAACTAGGGATAGCGGGGGGACAAGAGACCCAGTACTTC.

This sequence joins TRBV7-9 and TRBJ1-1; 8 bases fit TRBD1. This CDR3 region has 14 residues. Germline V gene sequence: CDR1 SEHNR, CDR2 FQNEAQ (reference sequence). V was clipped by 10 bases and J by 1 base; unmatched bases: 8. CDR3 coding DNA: TGTGCCACGGGTTTGGGGACAGGGAACACTGAAGCTTTCTTT. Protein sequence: CATGLGTGNTEAFF.

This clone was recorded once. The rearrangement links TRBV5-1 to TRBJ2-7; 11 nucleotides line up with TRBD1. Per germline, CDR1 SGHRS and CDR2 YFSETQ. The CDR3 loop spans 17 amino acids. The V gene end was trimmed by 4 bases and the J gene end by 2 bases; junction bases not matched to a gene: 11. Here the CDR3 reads CASSAGTGGIEAYEQYF. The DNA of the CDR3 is TGCGCCAGCAGCGCCGGGACAGGGGGGATCGAAGCCTACGAGCAGTACTTC.

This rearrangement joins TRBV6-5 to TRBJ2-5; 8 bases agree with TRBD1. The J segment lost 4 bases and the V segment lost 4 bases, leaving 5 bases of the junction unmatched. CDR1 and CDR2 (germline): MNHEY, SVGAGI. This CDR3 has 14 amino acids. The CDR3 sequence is CASSSLTGGETQYF. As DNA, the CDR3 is TGTGCCAGCAGTTCGTTAACAGGGGGAGAGACCCAGTACTTC.

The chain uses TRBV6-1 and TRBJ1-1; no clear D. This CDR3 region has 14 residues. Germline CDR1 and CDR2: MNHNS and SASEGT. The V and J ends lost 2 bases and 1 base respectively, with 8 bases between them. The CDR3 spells CASSESVPNTEAFF. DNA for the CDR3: TGTGCCAGCAGTGAAAGCGTCCCGAACACTGAAGCTTTCTTT.

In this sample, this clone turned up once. CDR3 sequence (DNA): TGCGCCAGCAGCCAAGTCAAGGGGGCCTGGGACGAGCAGTACTTC. Amino acids: CASSQVKGAWDEQYF. The rearrangement links TRBV4-1 to TRBJ2-7; 7 bases align to TRBD1. V was clipped by 1 base and J by 5 bases; unmatched bases: 8. The CDR3 is made up of 15 amino acids. The germline V gene encodes CDR1 MGHRA and CDR2 YSYEKL.

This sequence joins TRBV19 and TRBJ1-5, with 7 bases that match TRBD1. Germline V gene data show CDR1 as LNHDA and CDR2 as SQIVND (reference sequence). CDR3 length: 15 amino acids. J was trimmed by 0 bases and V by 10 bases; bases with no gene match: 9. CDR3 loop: CATLHDRASNQPQHF. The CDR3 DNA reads TGTGCCACCCTACATGACAGGGCTAGCAATCAGCCCCAGCATTTT.

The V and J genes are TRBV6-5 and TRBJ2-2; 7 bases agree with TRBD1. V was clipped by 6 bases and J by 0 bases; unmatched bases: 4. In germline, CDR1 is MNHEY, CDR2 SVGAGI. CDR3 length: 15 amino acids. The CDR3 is CASRTGNPNTGELFF. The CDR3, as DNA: TGTGCCAGCAGGACAGGGAATCCGAACACCGGGGAGCTGTTTTTT.

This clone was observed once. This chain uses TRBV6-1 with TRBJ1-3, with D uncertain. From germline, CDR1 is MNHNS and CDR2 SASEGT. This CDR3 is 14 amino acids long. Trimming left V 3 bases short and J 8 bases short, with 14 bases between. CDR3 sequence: CASSDSTRKDTIYF. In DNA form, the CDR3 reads TGTGCCAGCAGTGACAGTACTAGAAAGGACACCATATATTTT.

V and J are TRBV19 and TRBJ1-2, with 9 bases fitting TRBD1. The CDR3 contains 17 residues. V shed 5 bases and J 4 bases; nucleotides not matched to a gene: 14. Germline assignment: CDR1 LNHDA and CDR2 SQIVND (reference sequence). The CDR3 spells CASSPLGQGGRGYGYTF. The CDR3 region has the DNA TGTGCCAGTAGTCCGCTGGGACAGGGTGGTCGCGGCTATGGCTACACCTTC.